These T cell receptor beta chains were read from a single sample in a study of cytomegalovirus exposure and HLA in healthy donors. The repertoire was sequenced with immunoSEQ multiplex PCR; TCRdb's copy has only in-frame clones and lacks some. This table holds tens of thousands of clones, roughly 85% found once. Sample: PBMCs. Every receptor here comes from a woman aged 40 to 50 in good health and CMV-seropositive. Each CDR3 is given with its conserved first and last residue. A D gene is named only where the DNA matches it firmly. Part of the rows lack a size; the others show once, few, many or a class for expanded clones.

TRBJ1-3 TRBD1 14 . TRBV7-2 TGTGCCAGCAGCTACGGACAGGGGTTAAACACCATATATTTT CASSYGQGLNTIYF
TRBJ1-4 . 14 . TRBV2 TGTGCCAGCAGTGGGCTTCAGTCTAATGAAAAACTGTTTTTT CASSGLQSNEKLFF
TRBJ1-1 . 14 . TRBV7-9 TGTGCCAGCAGCCAACATCCGACCTTAGGCGGGGCTTTCTTT CASSQHPTLGGAFF
TRBJ2-7 . 15 . TRBV10-3 TGTGCCACCCTCTGGGGAGAGTCACACAGCGACGAGCAGTACTTC CATLWGESHSDEQYF
TRBJ2-7 TRBD1 13 once TRBV29-1 TGCAGCGTTGAAGGACAGGGGGCGGGGGAGCAGTACTTC CSVEGQGAGEQYF
TRBJ1-1 . 15 few TRBV10-3 TGTGCCATCAGTAAGGGAACGGGAGAGGACACTGAAGCTTTCTTT CAISKGTGEDTEAFF
TRBJ1-2 TRBD1 14 . TRBV9 TGTGCCAGCAGCGGCACAGGGGGCAAGGATGGCTACACCTTC CASSGTGGKDGYTF
TRBJ2-7 TRBD1 13 . TRBV6-1 TGTGCCAGCAGTGAGAACAGGGGTTACGAGCAGTACTTC CASSENRGYEQYF
TRBJ1-6 . 15 . TRBV6-5 TGTGCCAGCAGCCTATACAGGGAAAGTAATTCACCCCTCCACTTT CASSLYRESNSPLHF
TRBJ2-7 TRBD1 16 . TRBV5-1 TGCGCCAGCAGCTCGGTTCAGGGGGTAAGCTCCTACGAGCAGTACTTC CASSSVQGVSSYEQYF
TRBJ1-2 TRBD1 15 . TRBV30 TGTGCCTGGAGCCTTGAAACAGGGGTAGAATATGGCTACACCTTC CAWSLETGVEYGYTF
TRBJ2-1 TRBD2 18 . TRBV4-3 TGCGCCAGCAGCCAAGAGCTCCCCCTTCTAGCGGGGGGCCATGAGCAGTTCTTC CASSQELPLLAGGHEQFF
TRBJ1-2 TRBD1 15 . TRBV5-6 TGTGCCAGCAGCCTACAGGGGTTGGCTAACTATGGCTACACCTTC CASSLQGLANYGYTF
TRBJ2-2 TRBD1 16 . TRBV5-4 TGTGCCAGCAGCCGATCCGACAGGGTCGGCACCGGGGAGCTGTTTTTT CASSRSDRVGTGELFF
TRBJ1-2 TRBD1 12 . TRBV6-5 TGTGCCAGCATCGGACAGGGTTATGGCTACACCTTC CASIGQGYGYTF
TRBJ2-7 . 14 once TRBV19 TGTGCCAGTGCTAAGGCAGGTTCCTCCTACGAGCAGTACTTC CASAKAGSSYEQYF